Listed here are 23 T cell receptor beta chains from one sample, sequenced in a study of T cell responses to AZD1222 COVID-19 vaccine. Assay used: immunoSEQ multiplex PCR; TCRdb lists only in-frame clones, some missing. The table records roughly 110,000 clones, more than 70% of them present only once. Specimen: peripheral blood, collected on day 0 of AZD1222 vaccination. All receptors derive from an adult in good health.

J is TRBJ1-2 and V is TRBV6-2 or TRBV6-3; tentatively, D is TRBD1 (5 bases). The length of the CDR3 is 17 residues. The V and J ends lost 4 bases and 6 bases respectively, with 24 bases between them. Germline V gives CDR1 MNHEY, CDR2 SVGEGT. DNA of the CDR3: TGTGCCAGCAGTTCCCGCTGGCAGGGCCTCTCCAGGAATGGCTACACCTTC. It yields the protein CASSSRWQGLSRNGYTF.

The CDR3 region is CASSLPTSDRADYGYTF. DNA for the CDR3: TGTGCCAGCAGTTTACCCACTTCCGACAGGGCCGACTATGGCTACACCTTC. V gene TRBV28 combines with J gene TRBJ1-2, with TRBD1 identical over 7 bases. Germline-derived CDR1 and CDR2 are MDHEN and SYDVKM. Losses at the gene ends were 2 bases for V and 3 bases for J; bases not matched to a gene: 12. This CDR3 is 17 amino acids long.

CDR3 in amino acids: CASGKESVGELFF. The CDR3 DNA reads as TGTGCCAGCGGAAAAGAAAGCGTCGGGGAGCTGTTTTTT. The gene calls are TRBV2 and TRBJ2-2; D not certain. Germline CDR1 is SNHLY and CDR2 is FYNNEI. Trimming removed 8 bases from V and 7 bases from J, with 14 bases in between. The CDR3 covers 13 residues. The full variable domain, completed using reference TRBV2 and TRBJ2-2, is EPEVTQTPSHQVTQMGQEVILRCVPISNHLYFYWYRQILGQKVEFLVSFYNNEISEKSEIFDDQFSVERPDGSNFTLKIRSTKLEDSAMYFCASGKESVGELFFGEGSRLTVL.

The chain is built from TRBV6-1 and TRBJ1-4; TRBD1 agrees at 8 bases. The ends lost 0 bases at V and 7 bases at J; junction bases unmatched: 1. CDR1 is MNHNS and CDR2 is SASEGT in the germline V gene. The CDR3 has 14 amino acids. CDR3 residues: CASSEATGVEKLFF. CDR3 coding DNA: TGTGCCAGCAGTGAAGCGACAGGGGTTGAAAAACTGTTTTTT.

J is TRBJ2-5 and V is TRBV14; no clear D gene. CDR1 and CDR2 (germline): SGHDN, FVKESK. The CDR3 loop spans 13 amino acids. The V and J ends lost 0 bases and 5 bases respectively, with 7 bases between them. The CDR3: CASSQEIRETQYF. Written as DNA, the CDR3 is TGTGCCAGCAGCCAAGAAATTCGGGAGACCCAGTACTTC.

CDR3 amino acids: CASSEARGREKLFF. CDR3 nucleotides: TGTGCCAGCAGTGAGGCCCGAGGGAGGGAAAAACTGTTTTTT. J is TRBJ1-4 and V is TRBV25-1; D is unclear. Germline-derived CDR1 and CDR2 are MGHDK and SYGVNS. The CDR3 is 14 residues long. V was cut by 3 bases and J by 8 bases, with 13 bases left in between. Full variable domain (missing parts from reference TRBV25-1 and TRBJ1-4): EADIYQTPRYLVIGTGKKITLECSQTMGHDKMYWYQQDPGMELHLIHYSYGVNSTEKGDLSSESTVSRIRTEHFPLTLESARPSHTSQYLCASSEARGREKLFFGSGTQLSVL.

This chain joins TRBV29-1 and TRBJ2-3, with TRBD2 matching 8 bases. The CDR3 has 14 residues. Per germline, CDR1 SQVTM and CDR2 ANQGSEA. The V gene end was trimmed by 6 bases and the J gene end by 4 bases; junction bases not matched to a gene: 9. The CDR3 reads CSVRASGSADTQYF. The CDR3, as DNA: TGCAGCGTACGGGCTAGCGGGTCGGCAGATACGCAGTATTTT.

The V and J genes are TRBV5-4 and TRBJ2-3; D possibly corresponds to TRBD2 (6 bases). Trimming removed 4 bases from V and 2 bases from J, with 14 bases in between. CDR3 length equals 15 residues. Germline-derived CDR1 and CDR2 are SGHNT and YYREEE (reference sequence). CDR3 DNA sequence: TGTGCCAGCAGCCGGACCGGGACTTTCACAGATACGCAGTATTTT. Translation gives CASSRTGTFTDTQYF.

The chain uses TRBV6-5 and TRBJ1-1, with D uncertain. There are 15 residues in the CDR3. The V end lost 9 bases, the J end lost 3 bases, and 20 bases lay between the germline ends. Germline V CDR1 and CDR2: MNHEY, SVGAGI. As DNA, the CDR3 is TGTGCCAGACGCCCCCCCGGGGTGGAGGACACTGAAGCTTTCTTT. Protein: CARRPPGVEDTEAFF.

The chain employs TRBV5-4 and TRBJ1-2, with 7 nucleotides matching TRBD1. The CDR3 covers 15 residues. Trimming at V came to 4 bases and at J to 2 bases, leaving 8 bases not matched to a gene. The germline V gene has CDR1 SGHNT and CDR2 YYREEE (reference sequence). The CDR3 region is CASSPPPTGNYGYTF. CDR3 nucleotide sequence: TGTGCCAGCAGCCCCCCGCCGACAGGGAACTATGGCTACACCTTC.

V gene TRBV6-5 combines with J gene TRBJ1-1, with 9 bases that match TRBD1. Germline CDR1 reads MNHEY; CDR2 reads SVGAGI. The CDR3 length is 15 residues. J lost 4 bases, V lost 8 bases, and 11 bases had no gene match. The CDR3 DNA reads as TGTGCCAGCGGGGGCGACAGGGGGTTTATCACTGAAGCTTTCTTT. This translates into CASGGDRGFITEAFF.

V and J are TRBV5-1 and TRBJ2-1; 8 nucleotides line up with TRBD2. V gave up 7 bases and J gave up 8 bases; unmatched junction bases: 11. Germline CDR1 and CDR2: SGHRS and YFSETQ. The CDR3 totals 14 residues. The CDR3 DNA is TGCGCCAGCCAAATCTCCCCGGGGGGGGATGAGCAGTTCTTC. The encoded protein is CASQISPGGDEQFF.

The J gene is TRBJ1-3, the V gene TRBV7-8; D is unresolved. The CDR3 loop spans 18 amino acids. Germline CDR1 reads SGHVS; CDR2 reads FQNEAQ. V lost 0 bases to trimming and J lost 0 bases, with 15 bases between them. In DNA form, the CDR3 reads TGTGCCAGCAGCTTAGCGGTCCTAACTTACAGCTCTGGAAACACCATATATTTT. This codes for CASSLAVLTYSSGNTIYF. The full variable domain, in which reference TRBV7-8 and TRBJ1-3 provide the parts outside the CDR3, is GAGVSQSPRYKVAKRGQDVALRCDPISGHVSLFWYQQALGQGPEFLTYFQNEAQLDKSGLPSDRFFAERPEGSVSTLKIQRTQQEDSAVYLCASSLAVLTYSSGNTIYFGEGSWLTVV.

This clone was recorded once. This sequence joins TRBV18 and TRBJ1-1; D might be TRBD1 (6 bases). The CDR3 contains 12 residues. Trimming took 6 bases from V and 3 from J, leaving 8 bases between them. Germline CDR1 is KGHSH and CDR2 is LQKENI. CDR3 sequence: CASSGQYTEAFF. In DNA form, the CDR3 reads TGTGCCAGCTCTGGACAGTACACTGAAGCTTTCTTT.

This chain links TRBV15 with TRBJ2-7, with D unclear. The length of the CDR3 is 12 residues. Trimming removed 1 base at V and 3 bases at J, with 4 bases between. The V gene's germline CDR1 is LNHNV and CDR2 YYDKDF (reference sequence). The CDR3 bases are TGTGCCACCAGCAGAGCTAACTACGAGCAGTACTTC. It encodes CATSRANYEQYF.

In this sample, this clone turned up once. This rearrangement joins TRBV5-4 to TRBJ1-5; D is unclear. V was trimmed by 4 bases and J by 0 bases, leaving 8 bases between them. The CDR3 is made up of 14 amino acids. The V gene's germline CDR1 is SGHNT and CDR2 YYREEE (reference sequence). This CDR3 reads CASSNWGSNQPQHF. The CDR3 DNA sequence: TGTGCCAGCAGCAACTGGGGTAGCAATCAGCCCCAGCATTTT.

Written as DNA, the CDR3 is TGTGCCATCGGACAGGCCGGAAACACCATATATTTT. This translates into CAIGQAGNTIYF. The V call is TRBV10-3, the J call TRBJ1-3; 7 bases line up with TRBD1. This CDR3 comprises 12 residues. After removal of 8 bases from V and 4 bases from J, the junction contained 2 bases not matched to a gene. Per germline, CDR1 ENHRY and CDR2 SYGVKD.

The chain is built from TRBV18 and TRBJ2-3; TRBD2 agrees at 8 bases. Germline lookup yields CDR1 KGHSH and CDR2 LQKENI. The CDR3 is made up of 16 amino acids. The ends lost 1 base at V and 2 bases at J; junction bases unmatched: 5. The CDR3 DNA reads as TGTGCCAGCTCACCACTAGCGGGGTTGGTCACAGATACGCAGTATTTT. This translates into CASSPLAGLVTDTQYF.

This clone was seen a single time. The rearrangement links TRBV7-2 to TRBJ2-5, with D possibly matching TRBD2 (6 bases). CDR1 is SGHTA and CDR2 is FQGNSA in the germline V gene. This CDR3 contains 15 residues. V lost 5 bases to trimming and J lost 5 bases, with 18 bases between them. The CDR3 nucleotides are TGTGCCAGCAGCCCCTCCAGACTAGTTGGTGAGACCCAGTACTTC. This sequence encodes CASSPSRLVGETQYF.

Remarks on this clone: The junction departs from the called germline gene at one end, perhaps through a read error. The chain recombines TRBV7-2 with TRBJ2-7, with TRBD2 identical over 9 bases. The CDR3 is 14 amino acids. Germline CDR1 and CDR2: SGHTA and FQGNSA. The CDR3 DNA follows: TGTGCCAGCAGCTCAACTAGCGGGCTCTACGACCAGTACTTC. Its translation is CASSSTSGLYDQYF.

This clone was counted a single time. V usage is TRBV23-1 and J usage is TRBJ2-2, with D tentatively TRBD1 (5 bases). TRBV23-1 is marked as an open reading frame, function uncertain. V lost 6 bases to trimming and J lost 4 bases, with 15 bases between them. The CDR3 totals 15 residues. The CDR3 region is CASSPDTSGTGELFF. The CDR3 DNA follows: TGCGCCAGCAGCCCGGACACCTCGGGCACCGGGGAGCTGTTTTTT.

The genes are TRBV10-2 and TRBJ1-6; D perhaps matches TRBD1 (6 bases). CDR3 length: 14 residues. The germline V gene has CDR1 WSHSY and CDR2 SAAADI. Trimming removed 11 bases at V and 7 bases at J, with 18 bases between. CDR3 nucleotides: TGCGCCGTCAGCCAGGGGCGCGAAAATTCACCCCTCCACTTT. Its protein is CAVSQGRENSPLHF.

This clone came up a few times. The chain is built from TRBV6-2 or TRBV6-3 and TRBJ1-4; TRBD1 might be the D (5 bases). Germline lookup yields CDR1 MNHEY and CDR2 SVGEGT. The CDR3 runs 15 residues. Trimming cost V 5 bases and J 5 bases, with 15 bases left between them. The CDR3, as DNA: TGTGCCAGCAGTACCCCAGGGTCCAACAATGAAAAACTGTTTTTT. It is translated as CASSTPGSNNEKLFF.